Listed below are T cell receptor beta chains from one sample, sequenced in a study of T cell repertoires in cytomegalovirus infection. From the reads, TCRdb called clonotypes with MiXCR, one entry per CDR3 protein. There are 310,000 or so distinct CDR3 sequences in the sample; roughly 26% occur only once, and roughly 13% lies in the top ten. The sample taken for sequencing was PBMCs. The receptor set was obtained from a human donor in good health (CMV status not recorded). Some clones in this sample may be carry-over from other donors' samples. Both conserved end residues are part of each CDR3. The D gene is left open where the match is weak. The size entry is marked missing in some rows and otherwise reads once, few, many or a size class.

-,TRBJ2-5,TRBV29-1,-,TGCAGCGTTGTCGGCAGATACCAAGAGACCCAGTACTTC,CSVVGRYQETQYF
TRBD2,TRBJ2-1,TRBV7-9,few,TGTGCCAGCAGGTTAACCCCCGGGACTAGCGGGAGGACCAACAATGAGCAGTTCTTC,CASRLTPGTSGRTNNEQFF
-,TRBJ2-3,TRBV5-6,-,TGTGCCAGCAGCAGGGGACTTGGTGCAGATACGCAGTATTTT,CASSRGLGADTQYF
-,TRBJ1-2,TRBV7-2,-,TGTGCCAGCAGCTTTGACGACTATGGCTACACCTTC,CASSFDDYGYTF
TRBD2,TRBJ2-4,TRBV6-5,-,TGTGCCAGCAGACTGGGACTAGGAAGGGACATTCAGTACTTC,CASRLGLGRDIQYF
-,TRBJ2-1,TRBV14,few,TGTGCCAGCAGCCAACCCAGAGTAGGAAATGAGCAGTTCTTC,CASSQPRVGNEQFF
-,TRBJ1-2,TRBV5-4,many,TGTGCCAGCAGCACCAGGACCCGGGGAGAAGGCTATGGCTACACCTTC,CASSTRTRGEGYGYTF
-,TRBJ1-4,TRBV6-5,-,TGTGCCAGCAGTCCTTCGGGACTCCCCACGGAAAAACTGTTTTTT,CASSPSGLPTEKLFF
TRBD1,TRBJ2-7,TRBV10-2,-,TGCGCCAGCAGCCAGACCGGGACAGGGACCTGGGAGCAGTACTTC,CASSQTGTGTWEQYF
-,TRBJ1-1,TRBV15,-,TGTGCCACCAGCAGAGGAACGACAGGTATGAACACTGAAGCTTTCTTT,CATSRGTTGMNTEAFF
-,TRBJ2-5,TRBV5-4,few,TGTGCCAGCAGCTCTCAGACTGGAAAAGAGACCCAGTACTTC,CASSSQTGKETQYF
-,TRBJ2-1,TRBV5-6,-,TGTGCCAGCCTCAGGAGCTCCTACAATGAGCAGTTCTTC,CASLRSSYNEQFF
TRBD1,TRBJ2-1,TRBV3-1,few,TGTGCCAGCAGCCTAGGGACAGTTTACTACAATGAGCAGTTCTTC,CASSLGTVYYNEQFF
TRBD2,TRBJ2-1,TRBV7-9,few,TGTGCCAGCAGCAGAGGACTAGCGGGGGGGAGATACAATGAGCAGTTCTTC,CASSRGLAGGRYNEQFF
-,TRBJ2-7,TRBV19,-,TGTGCCAGTAGTAATCGTCCAGGGGCGGACGAGCAGTACTTC,CASSNRPGADEQYF
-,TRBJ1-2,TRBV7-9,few,TGTGCCAGCCGCGGGGGCAGAGCTAACTATGGCTACACCTTC,CASRGGRANYGYTF
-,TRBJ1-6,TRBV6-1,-,TGTGCCAGCAGTGACAGGAGGACCTATAATTCACCCCTCCACTTT,CASSDRRTYNSPLHF
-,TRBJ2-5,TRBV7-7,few,TGTGCTAGCAGCCCCGGGGACTTCCGAAGGGAGACCCAGTACTTC,CASSPGDFRRETQYF
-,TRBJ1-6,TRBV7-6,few,TGTGCCAGCAGCTTAGACCCCGGGGAGGGTTATAATTCACCCCTCCACTTT,CASSLDPGEGYNSPLHF
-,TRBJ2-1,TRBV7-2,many,TGTGCCAGCAGCTTTGTCAATGAGCAGTTCTTC,CASSFVNEQFF
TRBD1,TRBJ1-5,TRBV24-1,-,TGTGCCACCAGTGAGGCCGGGACAGGAGGCAATCAGCCCCAGCATTTT,CATSEAGTGGNQPQHF
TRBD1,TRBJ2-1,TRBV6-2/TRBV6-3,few,TGTGCCAGCAGTTACTCGAGGACAGGAGGTAACAATGAGCAGTTCTTC,CASSYSRTGGNNEQFF
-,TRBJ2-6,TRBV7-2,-,TGTGCCAGCAGCCAACGACAGGACTCTGGGGCCAACGTCCTGACTTTC,CASSQRQDSGANVLTF
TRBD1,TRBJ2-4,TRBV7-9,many,TGTGCCAGCAGCCCACGGACAGGGTTCGACATTCAGTACTTC,CASSPRTGFDIQYF
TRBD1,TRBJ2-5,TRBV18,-,TGTGCCAGCTCACCACCGGGACAGGCACGGGAGACCCAGTACTTC,CASSPPGQARETQYF
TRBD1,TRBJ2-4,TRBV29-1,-,TGCAGCGTTAAAGGACAGGAAAACATTCAGTACTTC,CSVKGQENIQYF
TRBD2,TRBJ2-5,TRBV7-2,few,TGTGCCAGCAGCTTGCGAACGGGAGGGGGTCCGGGGGCCCAGTACTTC,CASSLRTGGGPGAQYF
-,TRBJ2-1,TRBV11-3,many,TGTGCCAGCAGCTTATCGCGGGGACTTTACAATGAGCAGTTCTTC,CASSLSRGLYNEQFF
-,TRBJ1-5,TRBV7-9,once,TGTGCCAGCAGCCGGGACCTTAGGGATCAGCCCCAGCATTTT,CASSRDLRDQPQHF
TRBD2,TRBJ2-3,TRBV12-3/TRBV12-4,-,TGTGCCAGCAGCAGACTAGCGGTGAGCACAGATACGCAGTATTTT,CASSRLAVSTDTQYF
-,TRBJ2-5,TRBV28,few,TGTGCCAGCGGGGACGCCGCCGAGACCCAGTACTTC,CASGDAAETQYF
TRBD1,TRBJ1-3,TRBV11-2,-,TGTGCCAGCAGCTTGCGGGACAGCAGAAACACCATATATTTT,CASSLRDSRNTIYF
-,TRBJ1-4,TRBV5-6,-,TGTGCCAGCACCGCTCCGGGGGGTGAAGAAAAACTGTTTTTT,CASTAPGGEEKLFF
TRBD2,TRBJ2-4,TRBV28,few,TGTGCCAGCGTTCCCGGGGGGGCCAAAAACATTCAGTACTTC,CASVPGGAKNIQYF
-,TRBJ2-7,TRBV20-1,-,TGCAGTGCTGGCGATCAGGGAAACGAGCAGTACTTC,CSAGDQGNEQYF
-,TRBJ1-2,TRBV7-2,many,TGTGCCAGCAGCACCTCAGGGGTGGCCGACTATGGCTACACCTTC,CASSTSGVADYGYTF
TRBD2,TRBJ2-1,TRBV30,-,TGTGCCTGGAGTGTTTTTAGACTAGCGGGAGGAGAAGACGACTACAATGAGCAGTTCTTC,CAWSVFRLAGGEDDYNEQFF
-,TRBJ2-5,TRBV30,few,TGTGCCTGGAGTCTAGAAAGACGTTATCGGGCAGAGACCCAGTACTTC,CAWSLERRYRAETQYF
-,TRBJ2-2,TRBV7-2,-,TGTGCCAGCAGCACCCGCGGCCCCGGGGAGCTGTTTTTT,CASSTRGPGELFF
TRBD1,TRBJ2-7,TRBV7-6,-,TGTGCCAGCAGCCCACGATGGGGGGAGACAGGGGTGCACGAGCAGTACTTC,CASSPRWGETGVHEQYF
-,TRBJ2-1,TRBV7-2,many,TGTGCCAGCAGCTTAGGCATACTCTCCTACAATGAGCAGTTCTTC,CASSLGILSYNEQFF
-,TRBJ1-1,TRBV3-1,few,TGTGCCAGCAGCCAAGAGGAGGGTCGGGGAAACACTGAAGCTTTCTTT,CASSQEEGRGNTEAFF
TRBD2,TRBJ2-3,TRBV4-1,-,TGCGCCAGCAGCCAAGGGGAGGGCGGGAGGGCCAGGGATACGCAGTATTTT,CASSQGEGGRARDTQYF
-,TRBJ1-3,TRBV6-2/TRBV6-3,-,TGTGCCAGCAGTTACTCTTTCGCCAACGCTGGAAACACCATATATTTT,CASSYSFANAGNTIYF
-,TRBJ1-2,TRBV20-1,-,TGCAGTGCTAGAGATCTCTCCGGGGCGGACTATGGCTACACCTTC,CSARDLSGADYGYTF